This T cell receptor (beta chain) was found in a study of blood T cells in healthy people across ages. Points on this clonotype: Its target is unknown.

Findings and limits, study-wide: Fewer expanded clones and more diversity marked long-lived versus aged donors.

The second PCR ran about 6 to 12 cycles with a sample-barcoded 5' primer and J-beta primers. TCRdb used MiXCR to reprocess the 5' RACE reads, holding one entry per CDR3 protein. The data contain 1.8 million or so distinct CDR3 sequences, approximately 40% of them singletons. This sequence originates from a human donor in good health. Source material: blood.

The CDR3 region has the DNA TGCAGCGTTGAAATCCGTGGGACCCGGAGGAGTACTGAAGCTTTCTTT. Its translation: CSVEIRGTRRSTEAFF. The chain is built from TRBV29-1 and TRBJ1-1; TRBD1 might be the D (5 bases). CDR3 length: 16 residues. V dropped 2 bases and J dropped 5 bases, with 21 bases sitting between them. Germline V gene data show CDR1 as SQVTM and CDR2 as ANQGSEA.